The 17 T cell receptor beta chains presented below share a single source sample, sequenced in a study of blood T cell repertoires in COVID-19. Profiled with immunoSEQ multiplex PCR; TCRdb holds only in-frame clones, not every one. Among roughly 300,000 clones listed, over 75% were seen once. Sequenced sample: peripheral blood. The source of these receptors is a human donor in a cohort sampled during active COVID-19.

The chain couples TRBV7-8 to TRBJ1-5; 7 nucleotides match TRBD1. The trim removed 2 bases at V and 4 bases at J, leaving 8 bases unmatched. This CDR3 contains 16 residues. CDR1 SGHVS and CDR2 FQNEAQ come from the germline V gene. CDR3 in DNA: TGTGCCAGCAGCTTATTTGATCGGGGACAGAATCAGCCCCAGCATTTT. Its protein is CASSLFDRGQNQPQHF.

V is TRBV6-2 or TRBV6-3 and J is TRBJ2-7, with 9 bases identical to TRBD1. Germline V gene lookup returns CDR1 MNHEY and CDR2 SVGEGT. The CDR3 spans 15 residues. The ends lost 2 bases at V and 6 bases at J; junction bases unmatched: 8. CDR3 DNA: TGTGCCAGCAGTTACGGTGGGACAGGGAGAGTCGAGCAGTACTTC. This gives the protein CASSYGGTGRVEQYF.

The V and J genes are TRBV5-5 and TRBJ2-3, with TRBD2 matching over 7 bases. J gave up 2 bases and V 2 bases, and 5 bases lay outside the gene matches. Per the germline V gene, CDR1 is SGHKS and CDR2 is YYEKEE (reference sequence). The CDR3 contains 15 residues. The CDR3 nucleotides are TGTGCCAGCAGCTTTGGGGGAGGGCCCACAGATACGCAGTATTTT. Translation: CASSFGGGPTDTQYF.

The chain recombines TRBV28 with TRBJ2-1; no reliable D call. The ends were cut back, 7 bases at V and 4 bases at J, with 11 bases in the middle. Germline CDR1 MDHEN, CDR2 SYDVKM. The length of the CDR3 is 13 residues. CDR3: CASTPRQYNEQFF. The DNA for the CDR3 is TGTGCCAGCACCCCGAGGCAGTACAATGAGCAGTTCTTC.

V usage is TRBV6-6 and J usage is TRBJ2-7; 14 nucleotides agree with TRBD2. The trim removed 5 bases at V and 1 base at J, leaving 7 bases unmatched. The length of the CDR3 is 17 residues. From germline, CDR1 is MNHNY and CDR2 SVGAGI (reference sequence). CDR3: CASSRARTSGRSYEQYF. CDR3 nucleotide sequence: TGTGCCAGCAGTCGAGCCCGGACTAGCGGGAGGTCCTACGAGCAGTACTTC.

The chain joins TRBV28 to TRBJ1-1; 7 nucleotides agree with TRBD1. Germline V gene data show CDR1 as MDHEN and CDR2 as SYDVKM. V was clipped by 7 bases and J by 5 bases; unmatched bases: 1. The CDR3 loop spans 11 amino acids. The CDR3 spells CASMTGTEAFF. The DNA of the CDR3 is TGTGCCAGCATGACAGGGACTGAAGCTTTCTTT.

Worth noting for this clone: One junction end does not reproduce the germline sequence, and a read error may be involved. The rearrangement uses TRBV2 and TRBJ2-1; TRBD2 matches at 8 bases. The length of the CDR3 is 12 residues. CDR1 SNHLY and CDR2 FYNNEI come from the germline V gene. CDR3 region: CASSEEMREVVF. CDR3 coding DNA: TGTGCCAGCAGTGAAGAGATGCGGGAGGTAGTCTTC.

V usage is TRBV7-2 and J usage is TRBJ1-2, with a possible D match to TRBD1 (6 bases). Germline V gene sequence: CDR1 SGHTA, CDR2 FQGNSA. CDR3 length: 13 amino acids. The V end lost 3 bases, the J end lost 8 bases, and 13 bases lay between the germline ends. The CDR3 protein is CASSFRGARGYTF. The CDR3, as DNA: TGTGCCAGCAGCTTTCGGGGGGCGAGGGGCTACACCTTC.

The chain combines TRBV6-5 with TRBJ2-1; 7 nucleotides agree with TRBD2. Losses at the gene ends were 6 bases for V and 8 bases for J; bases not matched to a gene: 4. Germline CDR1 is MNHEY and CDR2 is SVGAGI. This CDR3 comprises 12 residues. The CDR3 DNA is TGTGCCAGCAGGGGGGGGAGGGATGAGCAGTTCTTC. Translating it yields CASRGGRDEQFF.

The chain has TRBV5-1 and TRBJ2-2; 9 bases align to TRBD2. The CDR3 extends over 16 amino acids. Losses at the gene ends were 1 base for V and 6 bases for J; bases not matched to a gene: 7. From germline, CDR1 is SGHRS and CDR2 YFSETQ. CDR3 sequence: CASSLNPSGDAGELFF. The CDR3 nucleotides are TGCGCCAGCAGCTTGAACCCTAGCGGGGACGCCGGGGAGCTGTTTTTT.

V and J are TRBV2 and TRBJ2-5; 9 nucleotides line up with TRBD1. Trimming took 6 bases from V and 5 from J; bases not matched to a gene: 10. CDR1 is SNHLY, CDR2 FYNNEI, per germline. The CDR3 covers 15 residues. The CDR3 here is CASRSRTGVRETQYF. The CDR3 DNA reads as TGTGCCAGCAGGTCCCGGACAGGGGTAAGGGAGACCCAGTACTTC.

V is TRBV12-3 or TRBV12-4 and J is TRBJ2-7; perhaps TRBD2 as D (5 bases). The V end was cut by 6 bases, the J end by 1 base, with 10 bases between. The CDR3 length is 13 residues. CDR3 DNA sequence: TGTGCCAGCAGCCACGGGAATTCCTACGAGCAGTACTTC. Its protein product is CASSHGNSYEQYF.

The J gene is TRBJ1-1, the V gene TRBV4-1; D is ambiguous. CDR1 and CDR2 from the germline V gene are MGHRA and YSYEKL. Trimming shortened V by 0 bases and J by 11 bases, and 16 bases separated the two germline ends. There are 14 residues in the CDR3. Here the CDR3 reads CASSQDLAGSGAFF. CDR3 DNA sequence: TGCGCCAGCAGCCAAGATCTAGCCGGCAGTGGGGCTTTCTTT.

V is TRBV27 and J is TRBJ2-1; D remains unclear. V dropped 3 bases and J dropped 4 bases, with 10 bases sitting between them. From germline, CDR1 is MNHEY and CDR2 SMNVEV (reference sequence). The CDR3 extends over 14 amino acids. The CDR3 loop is CASSLASEYNEQFF. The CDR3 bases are TGTGCCAGCAGTTTGGCCAGCGAGTACAATGAGCAGTTCTTC.

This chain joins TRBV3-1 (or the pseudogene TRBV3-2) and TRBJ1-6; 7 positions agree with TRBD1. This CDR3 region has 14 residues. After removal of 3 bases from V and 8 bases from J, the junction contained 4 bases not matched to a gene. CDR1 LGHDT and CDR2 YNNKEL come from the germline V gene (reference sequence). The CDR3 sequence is CASSHRTGDSPLHF. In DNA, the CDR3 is TGTGCCAGCAGCCATCGGACAGGAGATTCACCCCTCCACTTT.

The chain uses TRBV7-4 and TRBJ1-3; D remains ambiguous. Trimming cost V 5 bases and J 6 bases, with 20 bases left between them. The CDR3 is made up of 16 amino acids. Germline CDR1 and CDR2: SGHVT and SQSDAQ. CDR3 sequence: CASSPTWRVVENTIYF. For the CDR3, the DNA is TGTGCCAGCAGCCCGACCTGGAGGGTGGTGGAAAACACCATATATTTT.

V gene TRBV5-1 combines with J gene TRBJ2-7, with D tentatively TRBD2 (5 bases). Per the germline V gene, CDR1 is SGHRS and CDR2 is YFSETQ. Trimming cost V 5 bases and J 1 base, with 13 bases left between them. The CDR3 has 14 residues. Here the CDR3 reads CASRRDPGSYEQYF. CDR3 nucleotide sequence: TGCGCCAGCAGGAGGGATCCGGGATCCTACGAGCAGTACTTC.